This TCR beta chain was observed in a study of blood T cell repertoires in COVID-19. Data came from immunoSEQ multiplex PCR; TCRdb stores just in-frame clones and leaves some out. The sample includes some 150,000 clones, more than 75% of them seen just once. CDR3 length: 13 amino acids. Germline V gene lookup returns CDR1 SGHTA and CDR2 FQGTGA. Trimming took 1 base from V and 7 from J, leaving 10 bases between them. V usage is TRBV7-3 and J usage is TRBJ1-2; maybe TRBD1 (5 bases). This receptor was identified in a man aged 18 to 30 with active or convalescent COVID-19. Sequenced: peripheral blood. The DNA of the CDR3 is TGTGCCAGCAGCTTAAAGCCAGGGTCTGGCTACACCTTC. Translating it yields CASSLKPGSGYTF. The full variable domain, with the rest looked up from reference TRBV7-3 and TRBJ1-2, is GAGVSQTPSNKVTEKGKYVELRCDPISGHTALYWYRQSLGQGPEFLIYFQGTGAADDSGLPNDRFFAVRPEGSVSTLKIQRTERGDSAVYLCASSLKPGSGYTFGSGTRLTVV.